This T cell receptor beta chain was recorded in a study of shared clonotypes between healthy human individuals. Assay used: immunoSEQ multiplex PCR; TCRdb lists only in-frame clones, some missing. The sample carries about 870,000 clones, 80% to 95% recorded once. Naive CD8 cells comprised CD45RO-negative, CCR7-positively selected cells, excluding terminally differentiated effector memory CD45RA+ cells. CDR3 size: 15 residues. Germline loops: CDR1 SGHAT, CDR2 FQDESV (reference sequence). V shed 1 base, J shed 3 bases, and the junction held 5 bases outside the gene matches. This receptor was taken from a man aged 30 to 45 in good health. The specimen sequenced was naive CD8+ T cells sorted from blood. This rearrangement joins TRBV11-1 to TRBJ1-1; 7 nucleotides line up with TRBD1. The DNA of the CDR3 is TGTGCCAGCAGCTTAGACGGAGGGGGCTACACTGAAGCTTTCTTT. This gives the protein CASSLDGGGYTEAFF.